The 21 T cell receptor beta chains given below trace back to one sample, sequenced in a study of blood T cells in healthy people across ages (dated by TCRdb to between 2015 and 2016). Libraries came from 5' RACE. A second PCR of roughly 6 to 11 cycles was run with a J-beta primer mix and a sample-barcoded 5' primer. Using fastp at Q25 and MiXCR, TCRdb reprocessed the public reads and kept productive beta chains. Identical CDR3 proteins give one entry, which carries the most common genes and DNA. This sample gives 1,800,000 or so distinct CDR3 sequences in total; 39% of them show up just once. The ten largest account for 23% of the sample. Sequenced input: blood. These receptors were taken from a human donor in good health.

This clonotype was seen a few times. The gene calls are TRBV28 and TRBJ2-7, with 7 bases aligning to TRBD1. The CDR3 sequence is 16 residues long. Losses at the gene ends were 3 bases for V and 2 bases for J; bases not matched to a gene: 10. The V gene's germline CDR1 is MDHEN and CDR2 SYDVKM. Written as DNA, the CDR3 is TGTGCCAGCAGTTTCGCGCATTGGCAGGGGGCCTACGAGCAGTACTTC. Translation gives CASSFAHWQGAYEQYF.

A few counts support this clonotype. The chain recombines TRBV15 with TRBJ2-7, with D unclear. CDR3 size: 15 residues. Germline V gives CDR1 LNHNV, CDR2 YYDKDF (reference sequence). V was clipped by 5 bases and J by 0 bases, with 14 bases between them. The CDR3 nucleotides read TGTGCCACCAGCGGGTGGGCGGAAAGCTCCTACGAGCAGTACTTC. Translated: CATSGWAESSYEQYF.

The chain couples TRBV12-3 or TRBV12-4 to TRBJ2-7; D remains ambiguous. The CDR3 length is 13 residues. Trimming removed 1 base from V and 3 bases from J, with 7 bases in between. The CDR3: CASSLGSHYEQYF. DNA for the CDR3: TGTGCCAGCAGTTTAGGGTCACACTACGAGCAGTACTTC.

V usage is TRBV29-1 and J usage is TRBJ1-4; the D gene is possibly TRBD1 (5 bases). The germline V gene encodes CDR1 SQVTM and CDR2 ANQGSEA. The CDR3 is 13 amino acids. V was trimmed by 7 bases and J by 2 bases, leaving 11 bases between them. DNA of the CDR3: TGCAGCGCCATCGGGGCCACTAATGAAAAACTGTTTTTT. It codes for CSAIGATNEKLFF.

The chain combines TRBV5-1 with TRBJ2-1; the match to TRBD1 covers 11 bases. CDR3 size: 16 residues. Looked up from germline, CDR1 is SGHRS and CDR2 is YFSETQ. The ends lost 6 bases at V and 2 bases at J; junction bases unmatched: 7. The CDR3 region has the DNA TGCGCCAGCAACCAGGGACAGGGGGTCACCTACAATGAGCAGTTCTTC. Its translation: CASNQGQGVTYNEQFF.

The chain has TRBV4-2 and TRBJ1-1; D remains ambiguous. CDR3 length: 15 amino acids. Germline lookup yields CDR1 LGHNA and CDR2 YNFKEQ. The V and J ends lost 0 bases and 0 bases respectively, with 8 bases between them. The CDR3 DNA reads as TGTGCCAGCAGCCAAGATGCCACCTTGAACACTGAAGCTTTCTTT. This codes for CASSQDATLNTEAFF.

This clonotype has just a few counts. The chain is built from TRBV20-1 and TRBJ1-5; a possible D gene is TRBD1 (6 bases). Trimming took 3 bases from V and 2 from J, leaving 17 bases between them. This CDR3 comprises 16 residues. In germline, CDR1 is DFQATT, CDR2 SNEGSKA (reference sequence). In DNA form, the CDR3 reads TGCAGTGCTAGTAGGGGGTCGGGAGGTGGCAATCAGCCCCAGCATTTT. It encodes CSASRGSGGGNQPQHF.

This clonotype was observed a few times. V and J are TRBV20-1 and TRBJ2-7, with no clear D. V was shortened by 3 bases and J by 7 bases, with 7 bases between the two germline ends. The CDR3 sequence is 10 residues long. Germline V gene lookup returns CDR1 DFQATT and CDR2 SNEGSKA (reference sequence). CDR3 sequence: CSARAVEQYF. The CDR3 DNA reads TGCAGTGCTAGGGCCGTGGAGCAGTACTTC.

This clonotype was detected only a few times. The chain has TRBV5-1 and TRBJ2-1, with 11 bases aligning to TRBD2. J was trimmed by 5 bases and V by 3 bases; bases with no gene match: 10. Germline CDR1 reads SGHRS; CDR2 reads YFSETQ. The CDR3 has 17 residues. CDR3 in DNA: TGCGCCAGCAGCTCACTAGCGGGGGACAATAACAACAATGAGCAGTTCTTC. It translates to CASSSLAGDNNNNEQFF.

This clonotype was seen a few times. This chain joins TRBV11-2 and TRBJ1-6; the D is unclear. V lost 1 base to trimming and J lost 6 bases, with 4 bases between them. The CDR3 runs to 13 residues. Per the germline V gene, CDR1 is SGHAT and CDR2 is FQNNGV. The CDR3 loop reads CASSLVPNSPLHF. The CDR3 DNA sequence: TGTGCCAGCAGCTTAGTGCCTAATTCACCCCTCCACTTT.

This clonotype turned up a few times. The chain employs TRBV7-3 and TRBJ1-2; a weak D match, TRBD1 (6 bases). Germline V gene sequence: CDR1 SGHTA, CDR2 FQGTGA. Between the trimmed V and J ends, which lost 5 bases and 4 bases, there was a span of 17 bases. The CDR3 runs to 15 residues. CDR3 loop: CASSPGQSSSYGYTF. CDR3 nucleotide sequence: TGTGCCAGCAGCCCCGGACAGTCAAGCTCCTATGGCTACACCTTC.

The J gene is TRBJ2-5, the V gene TRBV29-1; weak D call: TRBD1 (6 bases). V lost 4 bases, J lost 5 bases, and 14 bases lay in between. The length of the CDR3 is 13 residues. Germline assignment: CDR1 SQVTM and CDR2 ANQGSEA. CDR3 in amino acids: CSVVQGPSETQYF. The CDR3 region has the DNA TGCAGCGTTGTTCAGGGGCCGAGTGAGACCCAGTACTTC.

The chain carries TRBV12-3 or TRBV12-4 and TRBJ1-5; D not resolved. This CDR3 spans 13 amino acids. V lost 3 bases, J lost 7 bases, and 10 bases lay in between. CDR3 nucleotides: TGTGCCAGCAGTTTTTGGGGAAACCAGCCCCAGCATTTT. It specifies CASSFWGNQPQHF.

This clonotype was observed a handful of times. This CDR3 is CASSYGRDTSNQPQHF. For the CDR3, the DNA is TGTGCCAGCAGTTACGGTAGGGACACTTCGAATCAGCCCCAGCATTTT. The gene calls are TRBV6-6 and TRBJ1-5; tentative D call: TRBD1 (6 bases). V lost 2 bases and J 4 bases, leaving 15 bases between the germline ends. Germline V CDR1 and CDR2: MNHNY, SVGAGI (reference sequence). CDR3 length equals 16 residues.

CDR3: CASRIGQGYEQYF. In DNA, the CDR3 is TGTGCCAGCAGGATTGGACAGGGTTACGAGCAGTACTTC. The V call is TRBV6-5, the J call TRBJ2-7, with 8 bases identical to TRBD1. The CDR3 spans 13 residues. Germline CDR1 is MNHEY and CDR2 is SVGAGI. V trimming: 6 bases; J trimming: 4 bases; junction bases outside the gene matches: 5.

V usage is TRBV5-4 and J usage is TRBJ2-3; a possible D gene is TRBD1 (6 bases). Trimming left V 2 bases short and J 1 base short, with 11 bases between. The CDR3 is 15 residues long. Germline V lookup: CDR1 SGHNT, CDR2 YYREEE (reference sequence). For the CDR3, the DNA is TGTGCCAGCAGCTTCCGACAGGAGGGCACAGATACGCAGTATTTT. Its translation is CASSFRQEGTDTQYF.

The chain joins TRBV7-9 to TRBJ2-7, with 9 nucleotides matching TRBD1. The trim removed 4 bases at V and 5 bases at J, leaving 15 bases unmatched. This CDR3 contains 17 residues. Germline lookup yields CDR1 SEHNR and CDR2 FQNEAQ (reference sequence). CDR3 nucleotide sequence: TGTGCCAGCAGCTCCAATTACGGGGTGGACAGGGGTGACGAGCAGTACTTC. Its translation: CASSSNYGVDRGDEQYF.

This clonotype has more than one count but fewer than ten. This chain connects TRBV7-2 to TRBJ1-4, with D unclear. V was shortened by 3 bases and J by 2 bases, with 10 bases between the two germline ends. From germline, CDR1 is SGHTA and CDR2 FQGNSA. There are 15 residues in the CDR3. The CDR3 coding sequence is TGTGCCAGCAGCTTTTCGAGAGGGACTAATGAAAAACTGTTTTTT. Amino acid sequence: CASSFSRGTNEKLFF. Variable domain in full (rest from reference TRBV7-2 and TRBJ1-4): GAGVSQSPSNKVTEKGKDVELRCDPISGHTALYWYRQSLGQGLEFLIYFQGNSAPDKSGLPSDRFSAERTGGSVSTLTIQRTQQEDSAVYLCASSFSRGTNEKLFFGSGTQLSVL.

This clonotype was recorded once. The chain is built from TRBV30 and TRBJ2-5, with 8 bases matching TRBD1. With 1 base clipped from V and 0 bases from J, the junction kept 1 base outside the gene matches. The germline V gene encodes CDR1 GTSNPN and CDR2 SVGIG (reference sequence). This CDR3 has 14 amino acids. CDR3 region: CAWSGTGYQETQYF. CDR3 nucleotides: TGTGCCTGGAGTGGGACAGGGTACCAAGAGACCCAGTACTTC.

The gene calls are TRBV9 and TRBJ2-3; D gene uncertain. The ends were cut back, 3 bases at V and 2 bases at J, with 10 bases in the middle. Germline V gives CDR1 SGDLS, CDR2 YYNGEE. The CDR3 extends over 14 amino acids. The CDR3 loop is CASSAPRNTDTQYF. The DNA of the CDR3 is TGTGCCAGCAGCGCACCCCGGAACACAGATACGCAGTATTTT.

V usage is TRBV27 and J usage is TRBJ2-7, with D perhaps given as TRBD1 or TRBD2 (5 bases each). Between the trimmed V and J ends, which lost 6 bases and 4 bases, there was a span of 28 bases. The CDR3 is made up of 18 amino acids. Germline CDR1 reads MNHEY; CDR2 reads SMNVEV (reference sequence). The DNA for the CDR3 is TGTGCCAGCAGCGGTGCAGCGTTCGGCAAAGGGACCAATTACGAGCAGTACTTC. Amino acids: CASSGAAFGKGTNYEQYF.